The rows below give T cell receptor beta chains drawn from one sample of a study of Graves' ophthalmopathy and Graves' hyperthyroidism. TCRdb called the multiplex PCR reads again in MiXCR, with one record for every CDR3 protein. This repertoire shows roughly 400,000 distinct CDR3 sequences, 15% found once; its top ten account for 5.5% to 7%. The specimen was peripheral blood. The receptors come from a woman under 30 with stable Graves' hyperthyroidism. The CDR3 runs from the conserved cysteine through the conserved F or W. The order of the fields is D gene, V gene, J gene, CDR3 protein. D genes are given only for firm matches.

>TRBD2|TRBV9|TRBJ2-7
CASSGSGGPREQYF
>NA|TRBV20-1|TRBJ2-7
CSASESPHEQYF
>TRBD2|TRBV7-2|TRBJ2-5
CASSLVGGDETQYF
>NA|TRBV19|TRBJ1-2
CASRFPGPNRNGYTF
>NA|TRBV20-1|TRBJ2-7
CSASPGQGSYEQYF
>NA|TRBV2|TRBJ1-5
CASSEGGRREYQPQHF
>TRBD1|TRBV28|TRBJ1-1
CASSRWTGRKNTEAFF
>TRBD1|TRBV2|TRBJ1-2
CASRGDRGNSGYTF
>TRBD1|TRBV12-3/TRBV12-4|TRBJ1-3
CASSLTGASGNTIYF
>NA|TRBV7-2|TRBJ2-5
CASSLGGNEETQYF
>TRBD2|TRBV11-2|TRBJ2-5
CASSLWGLAGGPLETQYF
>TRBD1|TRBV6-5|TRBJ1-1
CASSYTTGDDTEAFF
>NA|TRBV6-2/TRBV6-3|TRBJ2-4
CASSYLSRGIQYF
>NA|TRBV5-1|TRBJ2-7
CAVDLAYEQYF
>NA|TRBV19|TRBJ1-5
CASCRALGNQPQHF
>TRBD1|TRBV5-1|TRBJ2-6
CASSHRTGGEANVLTF
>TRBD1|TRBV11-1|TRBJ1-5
CASSPWDSPSNQPQHF
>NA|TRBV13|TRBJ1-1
CASSGDRGFRNTEAFF
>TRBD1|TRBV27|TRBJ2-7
CASRITGTASYEQYF
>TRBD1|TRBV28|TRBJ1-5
CASSPTGTSNQPQHF
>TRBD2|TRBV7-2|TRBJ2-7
CASSLGLAGAEQYF
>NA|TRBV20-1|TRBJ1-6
CSASTSSSPLHF
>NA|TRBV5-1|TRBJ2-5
CASRLPTGPETQYF
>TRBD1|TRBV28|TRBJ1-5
CASIQDRGRRPQHF
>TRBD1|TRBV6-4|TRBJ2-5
CASSSGTGTHLNETQYF
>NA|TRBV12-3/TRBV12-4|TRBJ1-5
CASRNRGSNQPQHF
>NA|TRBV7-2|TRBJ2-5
CASSLGMVGVETQYF
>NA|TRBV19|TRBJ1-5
CASSNSQGSNQPQHF
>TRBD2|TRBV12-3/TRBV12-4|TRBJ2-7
CASSFLAGGRYEQYF